The subject of this entry is one T cell receptor (beta chain). What it binds is unknown. This entry comes from a study of blood T cells in healthy people across ages. The wider study: The capture of about one barcoded beta molecule per two T cells was achieved by template switching. Study results and limitations: In older individuals, TCR beta diversity per million T cells was lower, falling roughly linearly with age. Strong correlation linked observed beta diversity and percent naive T cells.

Primed by a sample-barcoded 5' primer and a J-beta primer mix, a second PCR proceeded for roughly 7 to 11 cycles. Via MiXCR, TCRdb re-called the 5' RACE reads, giving one row per CDR3 protein. The sample has approximately 290,000 distinct CDR3 sequences; 25% to 30% are singletons. The receptor was isolated from a woman aged 70 to 79 in good health. Input material: blood.

The CDR3 sequence: CASSKLARQETQYF. The CDR3 DNA reads TGTGCCAGTAGTAAACTAGCGAGACAAGAGACCCAGTACTTC. The chain recombines TRBV19 with TRBJ2-5, with 7 positions matching TRBD2. The V gene's germline CDR1 is LNHDA and CDR2 SQIVND (reference sequence). Losses at the gene ends were 4 bases for V and 2 bases for J; bases not matched to a gene: 4. The CDR3 consists of 14 residues.